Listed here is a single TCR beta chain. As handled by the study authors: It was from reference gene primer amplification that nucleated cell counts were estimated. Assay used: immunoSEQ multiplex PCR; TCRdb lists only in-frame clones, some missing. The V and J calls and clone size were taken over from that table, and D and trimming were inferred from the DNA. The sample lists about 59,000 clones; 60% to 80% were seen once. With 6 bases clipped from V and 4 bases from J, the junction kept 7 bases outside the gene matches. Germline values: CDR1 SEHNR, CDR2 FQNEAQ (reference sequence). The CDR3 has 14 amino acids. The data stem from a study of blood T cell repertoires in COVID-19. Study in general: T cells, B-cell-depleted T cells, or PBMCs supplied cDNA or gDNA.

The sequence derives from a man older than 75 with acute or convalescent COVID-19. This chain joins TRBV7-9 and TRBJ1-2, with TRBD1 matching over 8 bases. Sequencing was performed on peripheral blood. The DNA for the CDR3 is TGTGCCAGCAGGCCCGGACAGGGAACCTATGGCTACACCTTC. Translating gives CASRPGQGTYGYTF.